Shown below are 7 T cell receptor beta chains from a single sample sequenced in a study of T cell clonality in common variable immunodeficiency. The table came from immunoSEQ multiplex PCR; TCRdb's copy has only in-frame clones and leaves some out. The sample holds about 52,000 clones, and no clone turns up only once. Material for sequencing was peripheral blood mononuclear cells. These TCRs come from a person between 18 and 75 years old in good health.

This clone was seen at least ten times. The CDR3 goes on 3 residues after the read ends, and that part is filled in from the germline J gene. This rearrangement joins TRBV19 to TRBJ1-2; no clear D. V lost 3 bases and J 3 bases, leaving 11 bases between the germline ends. This CDR3 has 14 amino acids. The germline gives CDR1 LNHDA, CDR2 SQIVND (reference sequence). Here the CDR3 reads CASSIWAEDYGYTF. CDR3 DNA, as far as it was read: TGTGCCAGTAGTATCTGGGCAGAAGACTATGGC.

This clone appeared many times. The read finishes 3 residues shy of the CDR3 end, and the germline J gene is used to complete it. The chain links TRBV18 to TRBJ2-7; 11 nucleotides match TRBD1. This CDR3 spans 15 amino acids. CDR1 KGHSH and CDR2 LQKENI come from the germline V gene. V shed 2 bases and J 6 bases; nucleotides not matched to a gene: 6. CDR3: CASSPMGTGGSEQYF. The CDR3 DNA, read in part, is TGTGCCAGCTCACCAATGGGGACAGGGGGAAGCGAG.

The sample holds many counts of this clone. The CDR3 here is CASSRVDSYEQYF. Partial CDR3 DNA: TGTGCCAGCAGCCGGGTGGACAGTTACGAG. The chain couples TRBV14 to TRBJ2-7; D perhaps matches TRBD1 (6 bases). The sequence runs out 3 residues before the end of the CDR3; the remainder is reconstructed from the germline J gene. Trimming shortened V by 4 bases and J by 4 bases, and 11 bases separated the two germline ends. The CDR3 has 13 residues. Germline V gene data show CDR1 as SGHDN and CDR2 as FVKESK.

This clone was detected many times. Incomplete CDR3 DNA: TGCAGTGCTCCTAATCTACTAGCGGGAGTCGCCCACGAG. Translating it yields CSAPNLLAGVAHE. The CDR3 in full is CSAPNLLAGVAHEQYF. The chain employs TRBV20-1 and TRBJ2-7; 11 bases fit TRBD2. The missing CDR3 end, 3 residues past where the read stops, is filled in from the germline J gene. This CDR3 spans 16 amino acids. V gave up 5 bases and J gave up 5 bases; unmatched junction bases: 14. Germline V gene data show CDR1 as DFQATT and CDR2 as SNEGSKA (reference sequence).

This clone was picked up many times. The CDR3 here is CASSPLLQGNTGELFF. The covered CDR3 bases are TGTGCCAGCTCACCACTACTGCAGGGGAACACCGGGGAG. The chain carries TRBV18 and TRBJ2-2; D perhaps matches TRBD1 (5 bases). From the germline J gene comes the end of the CDR3, since the read stops 3 residues before it. From germline, CDR1 is KGHSH and CDR2 LQKENI. V gave up 1 base and J gave up 1 base, with 10 bases separating them. The CDR3 consists of 16 residues.

The table lists this clone with many counts. The sequenced fragment ends 3 residues before the CDR3 boundary, so the rest is inferred from the germline J gene. J is TRBJ2-7 and V is TRBV7-2, with 10 bases that match TRBD2. The CDR3 has 14 residues. V was clipped by 1 base and J by 6 bases; unmatched bases: 3. Germline CDR1 SGHTA, CDR2 FQGNSA. CDR3 DNA (partial): TGTGCCAGCAGCTTAGTTAGCGGGAGGTCCGAG. Its protein product is CASSLVSGRSE. The entire CDR3 reads CASSLVSGRSEQYF.

This clone was found a few times. The CDR3 loop is CASSLAQGAYNEQFF. CDR3 DNA (partial): TGTGCCAGCAGCTTAGCACAGGGGGCGTACAATGAG. The rearrangement uses TRBV11-3 and TRBJ2-1; 9 bases fit TRBD1. The sequence runs out 3 residues before the end of the CDR3; the remainder is reconstructed from the germline J gene. Trimming cost V 1 base and J 4 bases; bases outside gene matches: 2. CDR3 length: 15 residues. CDR1 and CDR2 (germline): SGHNT, YENEEA.